These 9 T cell receptor beta chains were all obtained from the same sample, sequenced in a study of T cells expressing NK-cell markers. Using the 5' RACE reads, TCRdb records one entry per CDR3 protein without DNA. The sample totals 150,000 to 200,000 distinct CDR3 sequences. The sample comprised blood T cells: a sorted CD56 or NKG2C T cell subset, CD4+ or CD8+ T cells, or bulk PBMC T cells (not recorded which). Source of these receptors: a man aged 18-70 years in good health.

V is TRBV27 and J is TRBJ2-1. Germline assignment: CDR1 MNHEY and CDR2 SMNVEV (reference sequence). CDR3 length: 14 residues. The CDR3 sequence: CASSTKTPYNEQFF.

The V call is TRBV7-8, the J call TRBJ1-3. Germline V lookup: CDR1 SGHVS, CDR2 FQNEAQ. This CDR3 comprises 12 residues. The CDR3: CASSLFGDTIYF. The whole variable domain, filled in from reference TRBV7-8 and TRBJ1-3, reads GAGVSQSPRYKVAKRGQDVALRCDPISGHVSLFWYQQALGQGPEFLTYFQNEAQLDKSGLPSDRFFAERPEGSVSTLKIQRTQQEDSAVYLCASSLFGDTIYFGEGSWLTVV.

This chain uses TRBV6-5 with TRBJ1-6; without DNA, the TCRdb call of TRBD1 cannot be checked. The CDR3 has 16 amino acids. The germline V gene has CDR1 MNHEY and CDR2 SVGAGI. CDR3 loop: CASSYGGSSYNSPLHF.

The chain employs TRBV4-1 and TRBJ2-1; TCRdb gives TRBD2 as the D gene, but with no DNA this cannot be confirmed. Per the germline V gene, CDR1 is MGHRA and CDR2 is YSYEKL. The CDR3 sequence is 18 residues long. The chain's CDR3 is CASSQESSGGLSYNEQFF.

The J gene is TRBJ2-7, the V gene TRBV20-1; TCRdb picks TRBD2, but there is no DNA to check that call. Germline V CDR1 and CDR2: DFQATT, SNEGSKA (reference sequence). CDR3 length: 15 residues. The CDR3: CSAREGLAGLYEQYF.

This chain uses TRBV7-6 with TRBJ1-4. This CDR3 spans 15 amino acids. In germline, CDR1 is SGHVS, CDR2 FNYEAQ. The CDR3 reads CASSLGAGLGEKLFF.

The chain links TRBV19 to TRBJ1-5. Per germline, CDR1 LNHDA and CDR2 SQIVND (reference sequence). CDR3 length: 13 amino acids. CDR3 sequence reads: CASSSHRNQPQHF.

V and J are TRBV20-1 and TRBJ2-3; there is no DNA to check the TCRdb D call of TRBD1. Germline-derived CDR1 and CDR2 are DFQATT and SNEGSKA (reference sequence). The CDR3 loop spans 18 amino acids. The CDR3 loop reads CSARDGYGGPPRTDTQYF.

The chain recombines TRBV19 with TRBJ2-1; TCRdb lists TRBD2, though no DNA is available to test this call. There are 16 residues in the CDR3. Germline V gives CDR1 LNHDA, CDR2 SQIVND (reference sequence). CDR3 loop: CASSDLGGLFPNEQFF.